This T cell receptor beta chain stems from a study of blood T cells in healthy people across ages. Then a second PCR, running roughly 7 to 11 cycles, was carried out with a sample-barcoded 5' primer and a J-beta primer mix. No fewer than 2.5 million CDR3-containing paired-end reads came from each sample. TCRdb independently ran MiXCR on the 5' RACE reads; one entry per CDR3 protein. The sample carries 1,300,000 or so distinct CDR3 sequences, 59% recorded once. Germline V gene data show CDR1 as GTSNPN and CDR2 as SVGIG (reference sequence). The CDR3 has 15 residues. V lost 0 bases to trimming and J lost 7 bases; unmatched junction nucleotides: 11.

Source material: blood. The clonotype originates from a man aged 18 to 30 in good health. The rearrangement joins TRBV30 to TRBJ2-7; 8 bases map to TRBD2. The CDR3 nucleotides are TGTGCCTGGAGTGTACGCGCTAGCGGGTCGGGTGAGCAGTACTTC. Amino acid sequence: CAWSVRASGSGEQYF.